This T cell receptor beta chain was recovered during a study of shared clonotypes between healthy human individuals. The germline CDR1 and CDR2 sequences are MNHEY and SMNVEV (reference sequence). Trimming pared 2 bases from V and 11 bases from J, leaving 21 bases between. This CDR3 region has 16 residues. Assay used: immunoSEQ multiplex PCR; TCRdb lists only in-frame clones, some missing. The table has fewer than 1.6 million clones, just under 99% seen once; the top ten hold 0.36%. This chain links TRBV27 with TRBJ1-4, with no clear D. Sequencing was carried out using naive CD4+ T cells sorted from blood. The subset denotes: CD45RA+ positively selected. The receptor's source is a man younger than 40 in good health. The CDR3 loop is CASSLGQTTLTWKLFF. The CDR3 bases are TGTGCCAGCAGTTTAGGGCAGACCACCCTAACATGGAAACTGTTTTTT.